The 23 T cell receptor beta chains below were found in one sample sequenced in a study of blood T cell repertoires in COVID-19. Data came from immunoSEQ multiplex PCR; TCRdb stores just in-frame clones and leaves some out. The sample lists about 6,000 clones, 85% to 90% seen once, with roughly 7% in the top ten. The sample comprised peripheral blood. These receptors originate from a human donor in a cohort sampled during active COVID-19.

The CDR3 region has the DNA TGTGCCAGCAGCCCACAAGGGGGAGAGACCCAGTACTTC. Protein sequence: CASSPQGGETQYF. The V gene is TRBV14, the J gene TRBJ2-5; the D gene is possibly TRBD1 (6 bases). V was shortened by 4 bases and J by 4 bases, with 10 bases between the two germline ends. The germline V gene has CDR1 SGHDN and CDR2 FVKESK. This CDR3 region has 13 residues.

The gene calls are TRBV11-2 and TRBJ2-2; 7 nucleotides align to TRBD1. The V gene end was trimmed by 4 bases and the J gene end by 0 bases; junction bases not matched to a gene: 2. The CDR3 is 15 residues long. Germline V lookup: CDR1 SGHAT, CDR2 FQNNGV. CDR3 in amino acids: CASSYGTANTGELFF. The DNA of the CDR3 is TGTGCCAGCAGCTACGGGACAGCGAACACCGGGGAGCTGTTTTTT.

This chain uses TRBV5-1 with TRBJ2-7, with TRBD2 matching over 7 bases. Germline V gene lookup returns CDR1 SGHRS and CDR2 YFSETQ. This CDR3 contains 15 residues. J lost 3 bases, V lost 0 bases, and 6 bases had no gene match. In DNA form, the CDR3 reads TGCGCCAGCAGCTTGGCGGGGGGTAATCTCTACGAGCAGTACTTC. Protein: CASSLAGGNLYEQYF.

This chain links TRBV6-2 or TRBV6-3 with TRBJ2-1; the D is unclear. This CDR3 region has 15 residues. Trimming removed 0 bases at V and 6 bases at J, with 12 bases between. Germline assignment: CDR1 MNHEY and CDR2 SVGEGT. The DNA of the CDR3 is TGTGCCAGCAGTTACTCTGGCGCGGCTCGCAATGAGCAGTTCTTC. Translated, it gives CASSYSGAARNEQFF.

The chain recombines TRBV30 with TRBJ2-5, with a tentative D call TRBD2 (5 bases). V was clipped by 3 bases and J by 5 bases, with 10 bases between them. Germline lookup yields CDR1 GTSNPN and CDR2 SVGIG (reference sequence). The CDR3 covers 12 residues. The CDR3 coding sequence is TGTGCCTGGAGCGAGAGGGAGGAGACCCAGTACTTC. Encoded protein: CAWSEREETQYF.

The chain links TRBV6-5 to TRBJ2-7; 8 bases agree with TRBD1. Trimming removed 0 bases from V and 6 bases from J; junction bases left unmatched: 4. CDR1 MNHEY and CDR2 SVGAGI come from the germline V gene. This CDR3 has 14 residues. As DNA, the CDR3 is TGTGCCAGCAGTTACTCTGACAGGGGTGGCGAGCAGTACTTC. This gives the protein CASSYSDRGGEQYF.

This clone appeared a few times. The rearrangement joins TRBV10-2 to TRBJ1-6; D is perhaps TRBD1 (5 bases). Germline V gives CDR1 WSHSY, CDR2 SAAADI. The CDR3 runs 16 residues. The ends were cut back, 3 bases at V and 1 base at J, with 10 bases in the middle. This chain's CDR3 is CASSDSRGSYNSPLHF. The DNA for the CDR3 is TGCGCCAGCAGTGATTCAAGGGGATCCTATAATTCACCCCTCCACTTT.

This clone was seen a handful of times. CDR3 protein: CASSFIGGQSPLHF. The CDR3 DNA is TGTGCCAGCAGCTTTATAGGGGGCCAGTCACCCCTCCACTTT. The chain uses TRBV7-9 and TRBJ1-6; TRBD1 aligns across 7 bases. The CDR3 spans 14 residues. V was pared by 3 bases and J by 10 bases, with 6 bases of the junction left unmatched. The V gene's germline CDR1 is SEHNR and CDR2 FQNEAQ (reference sequence).

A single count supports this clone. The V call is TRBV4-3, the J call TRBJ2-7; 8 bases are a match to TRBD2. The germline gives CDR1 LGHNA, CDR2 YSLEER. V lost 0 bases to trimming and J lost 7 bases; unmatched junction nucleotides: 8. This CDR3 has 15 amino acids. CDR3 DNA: TGCGCCAGCAGCCAAGATTACCGCCTAGCGGGTGAGCAGTACTTC. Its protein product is CASSQDYRLAGEQYF.

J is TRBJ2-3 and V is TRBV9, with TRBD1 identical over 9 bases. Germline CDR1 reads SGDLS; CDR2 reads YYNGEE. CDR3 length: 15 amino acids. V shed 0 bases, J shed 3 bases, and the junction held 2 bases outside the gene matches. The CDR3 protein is CASSVAGQGTDTQYF. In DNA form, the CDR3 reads TGTGCCAGCAGCGTAGCGGGACAGGGAACAGATACGCAGTATTTT.

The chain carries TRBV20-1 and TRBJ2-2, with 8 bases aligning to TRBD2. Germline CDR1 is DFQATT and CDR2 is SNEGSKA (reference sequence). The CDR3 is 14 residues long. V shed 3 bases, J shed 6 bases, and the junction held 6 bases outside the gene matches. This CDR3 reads CSASFAGGAGELFF. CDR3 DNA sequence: TGCAGTGCTAGTTTTGCGGGAGGTGCCGGGGAGCTGTTTTTT.

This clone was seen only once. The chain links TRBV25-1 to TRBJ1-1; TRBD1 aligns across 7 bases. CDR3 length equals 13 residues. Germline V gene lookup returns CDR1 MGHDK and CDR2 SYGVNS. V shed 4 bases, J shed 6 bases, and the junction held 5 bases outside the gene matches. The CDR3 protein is CASSVRDSAEAFF. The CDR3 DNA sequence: TGTGCCAGCAGTGTCCGGGACAGCGCTGAAGCTTTCTTT.

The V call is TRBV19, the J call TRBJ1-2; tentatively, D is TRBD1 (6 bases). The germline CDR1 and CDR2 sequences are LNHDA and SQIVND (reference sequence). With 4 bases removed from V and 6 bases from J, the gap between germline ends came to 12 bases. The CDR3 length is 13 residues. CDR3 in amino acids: CASSREQGNGYTF. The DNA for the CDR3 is TGTGCCAGTAGTAGGGAACAGGGAAATGGCTACACCTTC. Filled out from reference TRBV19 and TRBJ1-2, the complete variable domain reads DGGITQSPKYLFRKEGQNVTLSCEQNLNHDAMYWYRQDPGQGLRLIYYSQIVNDFQKGDIAEGYSVSREKKESFPLTVTSAQKNPTAFYLCASSREQGNGYTFGSGTRLTVV.

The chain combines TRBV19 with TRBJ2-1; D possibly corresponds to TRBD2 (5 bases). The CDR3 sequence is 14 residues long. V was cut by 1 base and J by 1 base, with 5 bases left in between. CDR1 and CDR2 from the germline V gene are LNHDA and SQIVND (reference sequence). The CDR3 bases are TGTGCCAGTAGTATAGTAGCGTCCTACAATGAGCAGTTCTTC. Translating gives CASSIVASYNEQFF.

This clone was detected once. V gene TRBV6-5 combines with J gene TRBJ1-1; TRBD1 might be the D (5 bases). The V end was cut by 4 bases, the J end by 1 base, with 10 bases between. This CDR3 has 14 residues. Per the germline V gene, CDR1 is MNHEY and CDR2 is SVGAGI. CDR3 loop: CASSLMGPNTEAFF. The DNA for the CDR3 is TGTGCCAGCAGTTTGATGGGGCCGAACACTGAAGCTTTCTTT.

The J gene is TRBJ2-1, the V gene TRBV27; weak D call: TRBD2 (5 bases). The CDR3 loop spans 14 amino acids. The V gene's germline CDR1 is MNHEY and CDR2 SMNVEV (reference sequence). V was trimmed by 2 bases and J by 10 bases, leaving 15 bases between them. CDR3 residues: CASSLAAGVREQFF. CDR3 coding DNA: TGTGCCAGCAGTTTAGCGGCCGGGGTCCGGGAGCAGTTCTTC.

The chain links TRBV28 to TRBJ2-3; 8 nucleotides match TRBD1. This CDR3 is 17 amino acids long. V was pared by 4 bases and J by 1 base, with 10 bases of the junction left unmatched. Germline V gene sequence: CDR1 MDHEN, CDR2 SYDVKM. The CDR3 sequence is CASSSPWTGRGTDTQYF. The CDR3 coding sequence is TGTGCCAGCAGTTCGCCATGGACAGGGAGAGGCACAGATACGCAGTATTTT.

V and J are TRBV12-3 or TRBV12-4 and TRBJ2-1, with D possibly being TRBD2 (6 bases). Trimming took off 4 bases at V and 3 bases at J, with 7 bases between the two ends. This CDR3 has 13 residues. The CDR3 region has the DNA TGTGCCAGCAGTTGGGGGGACTACAATGAGCAGTTCTTC. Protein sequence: CASSWGDYNEQFF.

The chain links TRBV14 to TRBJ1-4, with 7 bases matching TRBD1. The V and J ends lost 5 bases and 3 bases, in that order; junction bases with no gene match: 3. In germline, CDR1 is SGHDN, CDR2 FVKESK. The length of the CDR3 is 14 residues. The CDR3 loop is CASSAGTANEKLFF. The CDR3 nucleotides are TGTGCCAGCAGCGCCGGGACAGCTAATGAAAAACTGTTTTTT.

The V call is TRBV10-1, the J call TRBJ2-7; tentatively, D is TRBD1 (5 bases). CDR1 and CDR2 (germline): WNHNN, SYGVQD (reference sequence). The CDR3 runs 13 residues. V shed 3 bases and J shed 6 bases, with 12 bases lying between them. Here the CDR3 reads CASSEGARSEQYF. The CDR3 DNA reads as TGCGCCAGCAGTGAAGGGGCGAGGTCCGAGCAGTACTTC.

The CDR3 DNA reads as TGCGCCAGCAGCCAAGAAGTCCGGGGTAATAATTCACCCCTCCACTTT. It yields the protein CASSQEVRGNNSPLHF. This chain uses TRBV4-1 with TRBJ1-6, with D hard to call. The germline gives CDR1 MGHRA, CDR2 YSYEKL. The CDR3 loop spans 16 amino acids. Trimming removed 0 bases at V and 5 bases at J, with 11 bases between.

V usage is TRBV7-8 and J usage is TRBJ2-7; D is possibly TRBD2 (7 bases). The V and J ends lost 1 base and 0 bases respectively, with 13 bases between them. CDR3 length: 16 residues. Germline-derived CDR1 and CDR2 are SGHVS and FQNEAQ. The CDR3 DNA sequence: TGTGCCAGCAGCTTAGAGGGGGGGACTTTCTCCTACGAGCAGTACTTC. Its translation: CASSLEGGTFSYEQYF.

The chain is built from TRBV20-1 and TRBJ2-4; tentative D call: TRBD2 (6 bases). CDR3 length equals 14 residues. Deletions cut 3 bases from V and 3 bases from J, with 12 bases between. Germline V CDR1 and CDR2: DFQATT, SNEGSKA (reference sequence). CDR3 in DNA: TGCAGTGCTAGTAGGCAGGGAGGCAAAAACATTCAGTACTTC. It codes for CSASRQGGKNIQYF.